The 15 T cell receptor beta chains below come from one sample, sequenced in a study of technical replicates of blood from a handful of donors. The protocol was immunoSEQ multiplex PCR, while the TCRdb copy is restricted to in-frame clones and leaves out a portion. Here the sample spans approximately 92,000 clones, approximately 95% being singletons. Sequencing used T cells isolated from PBMCs. These receptors originate from a human donor in good health.

The J gene is TRBJ2-6, the V gene TRBV6-5; the match to TRBD1 covers 8 bases. V dropped 6 bases and J dropped 0; count of bases not matched to a gene: 1. The CDR3 is 15 amino acids. Germline CDR1 reads MNHEY; CDR2 reads SVGAGI. Here the CDR3 DNA reads TGTGCCAGCAGCACAGGGGGCTCTGGGGCCAACGTCCTGACTTTC. This sequence encodes CASSTGGSGANVLTF.

The chain is built from TRBV9 and TRBJ2-3, with 9 nucleotides matching TRBD2. There are 18 residues in the CDR3. Trimming at V came to 4 bases and at J to 2 bases, leaving 14 bases not matched to a gene. The germline gives CDR1 SGDLS, CDR2 YYNGEE. The CDR3 protein is CASSRTTSGGANTDTQYF. The CDR3 nucleotides read TGTGCCAGCAGCAGAACGACTAGCGGAGGCGCGAACACAGATACGCAGTATTTT.

The chain has TRBV7-9 and TRBJ1-4; 7 bases are a match to TRBD1. The V segment lost 1 base and the J segment 4 bases; nucleotides outside the gene matches: 6. This CDR3 is 16 amino acids long. Germline CDR1 SEHNR, CDR2 FQNEAQ (reference sequence). The CDR3 reads CASSLVMGQYNEKLFF. The CDR3 nucleotides are TGTGCCAGCAGCTTAGTTATGGGACAGTATAATGAAAAACTGTTTTTT. Combining the CDR3 with reference TRBV7-9 and TRBJ1-4 gives the whole variable domain DTGVSQNPRHKITKRGQNVTFRCDPISEHNRLYWYRQTLGQGPEFLTYFQNEAQLEKSRLLSDRFSAERPKGSFSTLEIQRTEQGDSAMYLCASSLVMGQYNEKLFFGSGTQLSVL.

The chain recombines TRBV7-2 with TRBJ2-7; 8 bases map to TRBD2. Losses at the gene ends were 2 bases for V and 5 bases for J; bases not matched to a gene: 20. The CDR3 runs to 19 residues. CDR1 SGHTA and CDR2 FQGNSA come from the germline V gene. The CDR3 nucleotides are TGTGCCAGCAGCTTAACCTGGGACCGTTCGAGCGGGAGACGAGACGAGCAGTACTTC. This gives the protein CASSLTWDRSSGRRDEQYF.

The genes are TRBV7-9 and TRBJ1-1, with 7 bases matching TRBD1. CDR1 is SEHNR, CDR2 FQNEAQ, per germline (reference sequence). The V and J ends lost 5 bases and 1 base, in that order; junction bases with no gene match: 7. The CDR3 loop spans 15 amino acids. CDR3 DNA: TGTGCCAGCAGCCCGGAGGGACAGAGGAACACTGAAGCTTTCTTT. It encodes CASSPEGQRNTEAFF.

The gene calls are TRBV6-1 and TRBJ1-1; 7 nucleotides match TRBD1. The CDR3 extends over 15 amino acids. CDR1 is MNHNS and CDR2 is SASEGT in the germline V gene. After removal of 5 bases from V and 4 bases from J, the junction contained 10 bases not matched to a gene. CDR3 loop: CASSFPSGGGTEAFF. The CDR3 region has the DNA TGTGCCAGCAGTTTCCCGTCAGGGGGAGGCACTGAAGCTTTCTTT.

The V and J genes are TRBV18 and TRBJ2-1, with TRBD2 matching over 9 bases. Germline V gives CDR1 KGHSH, CDR2 LQKENI. V gave up 3 bases and J gave up 7 bases; unmatched junction bases: 10. The CDR3 is 16 amino acids. The CDR3 is CASSPGLAGGVNEQFF. DNA of the CDR3: TGTGCCAGCTCACCGGGACTAGCAGGTGGGGTGAATGAGCAGTTCTTC.

The chain is built from TRBV6-6 and TRBJ1-2, with D possibly matching TRBD1 (5 bases). This CDR3 spans 13 amino acids. Germline-derived CDR1 and CDR2 are MNHNY and SVGAGI (reference sequence). Trimming removed 4 bases at V and 0 bases at J, with 6 bases between. The CDR3: CASSLTANYGYTF. As DNA, the CDR3 is TGTGCCAGCAGTTTGACAGCTAACTATGGCTACACCTTC.

The J gene is TRBJ2-7, the V gene TRBV28, with D possibly matching TRBD1 (5 bases). The CDR3 consists of 12 residues. V was pared by 5 bases and J by 3 bases, with 8 bases between. CDR1 is MDHEN and CDR2 is SYDVKM in the germline V gene. The DNA for the CDR3 is TGTGCCAGCAGTACTCAGGGCTACGAGCAGTACTTC. This encodes CASSTQGYEQYF.

The chain uses TRBV7-9 and TRBJ2-7, with 15 bases aligning to TRBD2. There are 19 residues in the CDR3. V lost 2 bases, J lost 0 bases, and 8 bases stayed unmatched. CDR1 SEHNR and CDR2 FQNEAQ come from the germline V gene (reference sequence). CDR3 sequence (DNA): TGTGCCAGCAGCTTATGGACTAGCGGGAGGGCCCCCCGCTCCTACGAGCAGTACTTC. Amino acid sequence: CASSLWTSGRAPRSYEQYF.

This clone showed up just once. The sample carries other DNA sequences with the same CDR3. The genes are TRBV19 and TRBJ1-1, with TRBD1 as a possible D gene (5 bases). The CDR3 has 13 amino acids. Trimming pared 5 bases from V and 1 base from J, leaving 8 bases between. Germline V lookup: CDR1 LNHDA, CDR2 SQIVND (reference sequence). CDR3 coding DNA: TGTGCCAGTAGTTTGGGGGGGAACACTGAAGCTTTCTTT. As protein: CASSLGGNTEAFF.

This chain connects TRBV11-2 to TRBJ2-3; D is unclear. The ends were cut back, 2 bases at V and 5 bases at J, with 14 bases in the middle. Germline CDR1 reads SGHAT; CDR2 reads FQNNGV. This CDR3 is built from 15 residues. Here the CDR3 reads CASSLSVEVIDTQYF. The CDR3 nucleotides read TGTGCCAGCAGCTTATCGGTCGAGGTCATAGATACGCAGTATTTT.

The J gene is TRBJ2-7, the V gene TRBV9, with TRBD2 matching over 10 bases. In germline, CDR1 is SGDLS, CDR2 YYNGEE. V lost 3 bases to trimming and J lost 3 bases; unmatched junction nucleotides: 9. The CDR3 extends over 16 amino acids. CDR3 loop: CASSGPDTSGDYEQYF. The CDR3 DNA is TGTGCCAGCAGCGGGCCCGATACTAGCGGGGACTACGAGCAGTACTTC.

The rearrangement uses TRBV10-3 and TRBJ2-5; TRBD1 matches 7 bases. The CDR3 spans 14 residues. Trimming took 3 bases from V and 5 from J; bases not matched to a gene: 6. Germline V gene data show CDR1 as ENHRY and CDR2 as SYGVKD. The DNA for the CDR3 is TGTGCCATCAGTGATTCAGACAGGGCGGAGACCCAGTACTTC. Its translation is CAISDSDRAETQYF.

The chain employs TRBV28 and TRBJ1-2, with D hard to call. Germline V gene data show CDR1 as MDHEN and CDR2 as SYDVKM. V lost 4 bases and J 3 bases, leaving 6 bases between the germline ends. The CDR3 sequence is 12 residues long. The CDR3 is CASSYIDYGYTF. The CDR3 coding sequence is TGTGCCAGCAGTTACATTGACTATGGCTACACCTTC.